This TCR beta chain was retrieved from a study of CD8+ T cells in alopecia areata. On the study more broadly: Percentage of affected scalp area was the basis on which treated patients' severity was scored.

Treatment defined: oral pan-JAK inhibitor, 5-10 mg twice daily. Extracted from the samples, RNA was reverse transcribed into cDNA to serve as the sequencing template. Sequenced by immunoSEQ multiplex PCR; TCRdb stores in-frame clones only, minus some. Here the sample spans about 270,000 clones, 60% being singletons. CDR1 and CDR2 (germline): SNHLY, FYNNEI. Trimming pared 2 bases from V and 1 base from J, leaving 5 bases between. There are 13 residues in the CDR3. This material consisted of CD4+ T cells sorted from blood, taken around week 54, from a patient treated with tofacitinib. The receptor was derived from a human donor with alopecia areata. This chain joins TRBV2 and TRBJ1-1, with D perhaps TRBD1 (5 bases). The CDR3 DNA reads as TGTGCCAGCAGTGAAACAGGGAACACTGAAGCTTTCTTT. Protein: CASSETGNTEAFF.